These 10 T cell receptor beta chains originate from one sample sequenced in a study of response to subunit inactivated influenza vaccine. TCRdb re-called the RT-PCR reads with MiXCR, one entry per CDR3 protein. In the table there are around 790,000 distinct CDR3 sequences, approximately 22% of which are singletons. The material was PBMCs from blood, obtained roughly 5 days after vaccination. The receptor set was obtained from a man aged 50-60 years who received an inactivated influenza vaccine.

This clonotype was counted only a few times. This chain links TRBV12-3 or TRBV12-4 with TRBJ1-5; maybe TRBD1 (5 bases). The V and J ends lost 1 base and 2 bases respectively, with 9 bases between them. The CDR3 is made up of 15 amino acids. CDR3 protein: CASSLGGVGNQPQHF. The CDR3 DNA reads TGTGCCAGCAGTTTAGGGGGCGTCGGCAATCAGCCCCAGCATTTT.

V gene TRBV11-1 combines with J gene TRBJ2-5; a possible D gene is TRBD1 (5 bases). CDR1 is SGHAT, CDR2 FQDESV, per germline (reference sequence). CDR3 length equals 13 residues. Trimming took 5 bases from V and 5 from J, leaving 12 bases between them. CDR3 amino acids: CASSPDSRETQYF. In nucleotides, the CDR3 is TGTGCCAGCAGCCCTGACAGCAGGGAGACCCAGTACTTC.

This clonotype was detected many times. This sequence joins TRBV20-1 and TRBJ2-2; D gene uncertain. The V end lost 2 bases, the J end lost 1 base, and 2 bases lay between the germline ends. The germline V gene encodes CDR1 DFQATT and CDR2 SNEGSKA (reference sequence). CDR3 length equals 12 residues. The CDR3 loop is CSARRNTGELFF. The CDR3 nucleotides are TGCAGTGCTAGACGGAACACCGGGGAGCTGTTTTTT.

There are a few counts of this clonotype. The chain uses TRBV29-1 and TRBJ2-2; 7 bases line up with TRBD1. The trim removed 7 bases at V and 0 bases at J, leaving 14 bases unmatched. The CDR3 loop spans 17 amino acids. Germline V gene sequence: CDR1 SQVTM, CDR2 ANQGSEA. CDR3 in amino acids: CSAISQGQTSNTGELFF. Written as DNA, the CDR3 is TGCAGCGCAATATCCCAGGGACAGACCTCGAACACCGGGGAGCTGTTTTTT.

This clonotype showed up just a few times. The CDR3 DNA reads TGTGCCAGCAGTTACGGCAGGATTGCAACTAATGAAAAACTGTTTTTT. Residues: CASSYGRIATNEKLFF. V and J are TRBV6-2 or TRBV6-3 and TRBJ1-4; D call uncertain. From germline, CDR1 is MNHEY and CDR2 SVGEGT. V lost 2 bases and J lost 0, with 10 bases in between. This CDR3 has 16 amino acids.

The chain recombines TRBV7-2 with TRBJ1-2; D is uncertain. The CDR3 length is 13 residues. Looked up from germline, CDR1 is SGHTA and CDR2 is FQGNSA. V shed 5 bases and J shed 1 base, with 8 bases lying between them. This chain's CDR3 is CASSISNNYGYTF. The DNA of the CDR3 is TGTGCCAGCAGCATTAGCAATAACTATGGCTACACCTTC. Combining the CDR3 with reference TRBV7-2 and TRBJ1-2 gives the whole variable domain GAGVSQSPSNKVTEKGKDVELRCDPISGHTALYWYRQSLGQGLEFLIYFQGNSAPDKSGLPSDRFSAERTGGSVSTLTIQRTQQEDSAVYLCASSISNNYGYTFGSGTRLTVV.

J is TRBJ2-7 and V is TRBV10-3, with D unclear. The CDR3 length is 11 residues. Germline CDR1 ENHRY, CDR2 SYGVKD. V shed 8 bases and J shed 5 bases, with 10 bases lying between them. The CDR3 is CAILAVDEQYF. In DNA, the CDR3 is TGTGCCATCTTAGCAGTTGACGAGCAGTACTTC.

This clonotype was seen a handful of times. The chain employs TRBV7-3 and TRBJ2-2; D gene uncertain. The CDR3 is made up of 14 amino acids. CDR1 is SGHTA and CDR2 is FQGTGA in the germline V gene. The germline V and J ends were trimmed by 2 bases and 3 bases, with 7 bases remaining between them. CDR3 loop: CASSLDSHTGELFF. CDR3 DNA sequence: TGTGCCAGCAGCTTAGATTCTCACACCGGGGAGCTGTTTTTT.

This rearrangement joins TRBV9 to TRBJ2-3; D is uncertain. Trimming shortened V by 3 bases and J by 5 bases, and 13 bases separated the two germline ends. This CDR3 has 14 amino acids. Germline V CDR1 and CDR2: SGDLS, YYNGEE. The CDR3 DNA follows: TGTGCCAGCAGCGCCACCAACTTTGGAGATACGCAGTATTTT. As protein: CASSATNFGDTQYF.

This clonotype appeared a few times. The chain has TRBV11-2 and TRBJ2-4; 7 bases match TRBD1. Per the germline V gene, CDR1 is SGHAT and CDR2 is FQNNGV. Germline trimming cut 5 bases from V and 9 bases from J; bases unmatched to any gene: 10. The CDR3 has 14 amino acids. Here the CDR3 DNA reads TGTGCCAGCAGCGCCAGACAGGGAGTCGTCATTCAGTACTTC. This gives the protein CASSARQGVVIQYF.